Listed below are T cell receptor beta chains from one sample, sequenced in a study of blood T cells in healthy people across ages. TCRdb re-analysed the 5' RACE reads in MiXCR, keeping a single row per CDR3 protein. The sample carries 500,000 to 650,000 distinct CDR3 sequences, about 29% recorded once. This same sample was also part of a study on T cells of mothers and their children.

Sequenced sample: blood. All receptors come from a boy aged 2 to 10 in good health. Each CDR3 is given with its conserved first and last residue. D genes are given only for firm matches. The listing skips clone size in some rows; elsewhere it reads once, few, many or a size class.

j_call | d_call | v_call | clone_size | cdr3_nt | cdr3_aa
TRBJ2-7 | NA | TRBV2 | few | TGTGCCAGCAGCCTCGGGTCACAGGGCGAGCAGTACTTC | CASSLGSQGEQYF
TRBJ2-7 | TRBD1 | TRBV11-2 | few | TGTGCCAGCGCCAGGGGGCCGACCTACGAGCAGTACTTC | CASARGPTYEQYF
TRBJ2-2 | TRBD2 | TRBV4-3 | few | TGCGCCAGCACCCCTGAGACTAGCGGCCGAGTCACCGGGGAGCTGTTTTTT | CASTPETSGRVTGELFF
TRBJ1-2 | NA | TRBV12-3/TRBV12-4 | NA | TGTGCCAGCAGTTTTTACGATTCCCCCTCGGACTATGGCTACACCTTC | CASSFYDSPSDYGYTF
TRBJ2-1 | TRBD2 | TRBV6-5 | NA | TGTGCCAGCAGTTACTCGAGGGCGGGAGGGTATAATGAGCAGTTCTTC | CASSYSRAGGYNEQFF
TRBJ1-1 | TRBD1 | TRBV6-5 | NA | TGTGCCAGCAGTTTCGGGGACAGGGTGGGGCTCACTGAAGCTTTCTTT | CASSFGDRVGLTEAFF
TRBJ2-7 | TRBD2 | TRBV27 | few | TGTGCCAGCAGTTTATCGGCTAGCGGGATGCACGAGCAGTACTTC | CASSLSASGMHEQYF
TRBJ1-1 | NA | TRBV24-1 | NA | TGTGCCGCCAGTGATTTGGTGGGACGGGTGGTCAACACTGAAGCTTTCTTT | CAASDLVGRVVNTEAFF
TRBJ2-2 | NA | TRBV12-5 | NA | TGTGCTAGTGGTTTGGTAGGGATCCACGGGGAGCTGTTTTTT | CASGLVGIHGELFF
TRBJ2-3 | TRBD2 | TRBV7-9 | NA | TGTGCCAGCAGCCCTACTAGCGGGAGGGGGTCAGATACGCAGTATTTT | CASSPTSGRGSDTQYF
TRBJ2-3 | NA | TRBV7-9 | NA | TGTGCCAGCAGCATCACAGGAGTTAGCACAGATGCGCAGTATTTT | CASSITGVSTDAQYF
TRBJ2-7 | NA | TRBV10-3 | few | TGTGCCATCAGTGATAGGGGCAGGGCCGCCTACGAGCAGTACTTC | CAISDRGRAAYEQYF
TRBJ1-2 | TRBD1 | TRBV7-2 | few | TGTGCCAGCAGCTTAGTGATGACAGGGGAAGGCTACACCTTC | CASSLVMTGEGYTF